A selection of T cell receptor beta chains follows, all from one sample in a study of T cell responses to AZD1222 COVID-19 vaccine. The protocol was immunoSEQ multiplex PCR, while the TCRdb copy is restricted to in-frame clones and leaves out a portion. The repertoire holds some 200,000 clones, with approximately 92% as singletons. Specimen: peripheral blood, collected on day 0 of AZD1222 vaccination. All receptors derive from an adult in good health. The CDR3 runs from the conserved cysteine through the conserved F or W.

CDR3: CASSQVPSGGTEAFF
V: TRBV4-1
J: TRBJ1-1

CDR3: CAWRIGYTIYF
V: TRBV30
J: TRBJ1-3

CDR3: CASSNGLAVIYEQYF
V: TRBV7-9
J: TRBJ2-7

CDR3: CASSPVRGEGNTIYF
V: TRBV18
J: TRBJ1-3

CDR3: CASSELGGDSNQPQHF
V: TRBV25-1
J: TRBJ1-5

CDR3: CASSANTEAFF
V: TRBV7-6
J: TRBJ1-1

CDR3: CASSSQGWGTDTQYF
V: TRBV5-4
J: TRBJ2-3

CDR3: CASSGGTTPNTEAFF
V: TRBV5-1
J: TRBJ1-1

CDR3: CASSFGGTIYF
V: TRBV5-6
J: TRBJ1-3

CDR3: CASSYELSSYNEQFF
V: TRBV7-9
J: TRBJ2-1

CDR3: CASSDRAASGAEAFF
V: TRBV7-8
J: TRBJ1-1

CDR3: CASRFSFAGGGDTQYF
V: TRBV27
J: TRBJ2-3

CDR3: CASSLAATTEAFF
V: TRBV27
J: TRBJ1-1

CDR3: CASSPSPGATNEKLFF
V: TRBV18
J: TRBJ1-4

CDR3: CASTPGEGAYGYTF
V: TRBV11-1
J: TRBJ1-2

CDR3: CASSARDRGGTEAFF
V: TRBV9
J: TRBJ1-1

CDR3: CASSLRGNYGYTF
V: TRBV18
J: TRBJ1-2

CDR3: CASSVVSGDTGELFF
V: TRBV9
J: TRBJ2-2

CDR3: CANSLRASGIHEQFF
V: TRBV11-3
J: TRBJ2-1

CDR3: CAISPESNQPQHF
V: TRBV10-3
J: TRBJ1-5

CDR3: CASSFTGGTDTQYF
V: TRBV7-7
J: TRBJ2-3

CDR3: CASSGGGTTYGYTF
V: TRBV28
J: TRBJ1-2

CDR3: CASSQDYAAGRFSEAFF
V: TRBV3-1/TRBV3-2
J: TRBJ1-1

CDR3: CASSGTGGGTGELFF
V: TRBV28
J: TRBJ2-2

CDR3: CSARTNTEAFF
V: TRBV29-1
J: TRBJ1-1

CDR3: CASSYDSRNTEAFF
V: TRBV5-4
J: TRBJ1-1

CDR3: CASNLGQTSGDTQYF
V: TRBV5-5
J: TRBJ2-3

CDR3: CASTVGQGDEQFF
V: TRBV6-5
J: TRBJ2-1

CDR3: CASSSTGNQPQHF
V: TRBV28
J: TRBJ1-5

CDR3: CATSRDSYGYTF
V: TRBV15
J: TRBJ1-2

CDR3: CASSDQGIAFF
V: TRBV2
J: TRBJ1-1

CDR3: CASSWTGTTGNTIYF
V: TRBV11-2
J: TRBJ1-3

CDR3: CATAGRAGGSYEQYF
V: TRBV18
J: TRBJ2-7

CDR3: CATSRDAKWETQYF
V: TRBV15
J: TRBJ2-5

CDR3: CASSYVSGGDYGYTF
V: TRBV6-5
J: TRBJ1-2

CDR3: CASSEYVRDGYGYTF
V: TRBV25-1
J: TRBJ1-2

CDR3: CASSADRGAYNEQFF
V: TRBV7-2
J: TRBJ2-1

CDR3: CASSLTGVHIQYF
V: TRBV25-1
J: TRBJ2-4

CDR3: CASSLVQAGKEKLFF
V: TRBV5-6
J: TRBJ1-4

CDR3: CASGWGEQFF
V: TRBV6-6
J: TRBJ2-1

CDR3: CASRSQGGGNQPQHF
V: TRBV28
J: TRBJ1-5

CDR3: CASSPVQGSTDTQYF
V: TRBV5-1
J: TRBJ2-3

CDR3: CASSPGIGTDTQYF
V: TRBV7-3
J: TRBJ2-3

CDR3: CASSQDSGQASSGNTIYF
V: TRBV4-1
J: TRBJ1-3

CDR3: CASSLTLYGYTF
V: TRBV6-6
J: TRBJ1-2

CDR3: CATSRDVGTGNTIYF
V: TRBV15
J: TRBJ1-3

CDR3: CASSLEDRGNTEAFF
V: TRBV7-9
J: TRBJ1-1

CDR3: CASSPRASSGYTF
V: TRBV5-6
J: TRBJ1-2